Below, 9 T cell receptor beta chains from the same sample are listed, as sequenced in a study of a mutant IDH1 vaccine in newly diagnosed glioma. Time point reported: week 23, last vaccination. The study gave 300 ug of mutant IDH1 20-mer peptide per vaccine dose, with topical imiquimod. These receptors' antigens are unknown. The table came from immunoSEQ multiplex PCR; TCRdb's copy has only in-frame clones and leaves some out. The table has about 81,000 clones, roughly 85% seen once. The specimen comprised PBMCs, sampled from a glioma patient whose treatment included an IDH1 peptide vaccine. All receptors come from a man aged 25 to 40 with glioma. Some clones in this sample may be carry-over from other donors' samples.

The V call is TRBV7-2, the J call TRBJ1-5; 11 nucleotides line up with TRBD1. The CDR3 has 15 amino acids. Germline-derived CDR1 and CDR2 are SGHTA and FQGNSA. V dropped 4 bases and J dropped 7; count of bases not matched to a gene: 6. CDR3 residues: CASSSGQGAHQPQHF. The CDR3 nucleotides are TGTGCCAGCAGCTCTGGACAGGGGGCACACCAGCCCCAGCATTTT.

The gene calls are TRBV2 and TRBJ2-1; D is perhaps TRBD1 (6 bases). The CDR3 has 10 amino acids. Trimming left V 8 bases short and J 13 bases short, with 12 bases between. Germline V gene lookup returns CDR1 SNHLY and CDR2 FYNNEI. CDR3 in amino acids: CASLQGLQFF. The DNA for the CDR3 is TGTGCCAGCCTACAGGGTCTACAGTTCTTC.

The chain is built from TRBV2 and TRBJ2-6; TRBD1 matches at 9 bases. This CDR3 has 17 residues. Germline assignment: CDR1 SNHLY and CDR2 FYNNEI. Trimming cost V 6 bases and J 1 base; bases outside gene matches: 7. The CDR3 DNA reads TGTGCCAGCAGAGGTCGGGACAGGGAGTCTGGGGCCAACGTCCTGACTTTC. Translating it yields CASRGRDRESGANVLTF.

This chain connects TRBV11-2 to TRBJ2-5; TRBD2 matches 11 bases. V shed 1 base, J shed 4 bases, and the junction held 5 bases outside the gene matches. Germline lookup yields CDR1 SGHAT and CDR2 FQNNGV. The CDR3 is made up of 16 amino acids. CDR3 coding DNA: TGTGCCAGCAGCTTAGCCCGACTAGCGGGGCGAGAGACCCAGTACTTC. Translated: CASSLARLAGRETQYF.

The chain recombines TRBV5-1 with TRBJ2-1; D call uncertain. This CDR3 comprises 15 residues. Germline V CDR1 and CDR2: SGHRS, YFSETQ. Between the trimmed V and J ends, which lost 0 bases and 6 bases, there was a span of 13 bases. CDR3 bases: TGCGCCAGCAGCTTGGCTTCTCCACCGGGCAATGAGCAGTTCTTC. It encodes CASSLASPPGNEQFF.

This chain joins TRBV6-9 and TRBJ1-3, with D possibly being TRBD1 (6 bases). Trimming cost V 2 bases and J 3 bases, with 14 bases left between them. The CDR3 loop spans 16 amino acids. Germline V gives CDR1 MNHGY, CDR2 SVAAGI. CDR3 region: CASSYGWGGGGNTIYF. CDR3 DNA sequence: TGTGCCAGCAGTTATGGTTGGGGGGGCGGTGGAAACACCATATATTTT.

The chain couples TRBV23-1 to TRBJ1-2; 7 bases are a match to TRBD1. TRBV23-1 is designated an ORF whose function remains uncertain. The CDR3 covers 16 residues. V lost 2 bases and J lost 8; bases outside the gene matches: 14. CDR3 DNA: TGCGCCAGCAGTCAACCCCGACTGACAGGGTTGGGGGGCTACACCTTC. Residues: CASSQPRLTGLGGYTF.

The rearrangement links TRBV14 to TRBJ2-4; D gene unclear. The length of the CDR3 is 15 residues. Germline loops: CDR1 SGHDN, CDR2 FVKESK. V lost 2 bases and J lost 2, with 10 bases in between. CDR3 sequence: CASSQNLVSKNIQYF. CDR3 nucleotides: TGTGCCAGCAGCCAAAATCTCGTGTCCAAAAACATTCAGTACTTC.

This chain joins TRBV5-1 and TRBJ1-1; tentative D call: TRBD1 (5 bases). Deletions cut 5 bases from V and 4 bases from J, with 12 bases between. Germline values: CDR1 SGHRS, CDR2 YFSETQ. The CDR3 extends over 13 amino acids. The CDR3 sequence: CASRGESGTEAFF. The CDR3 DNA reads TGCGCCAGCAGGGGGGAGTCTGGCACTGAAGCTTTCTTT.